This T cell receptor (beta chain) was found in a study of T cells in Graves' hyperthyroidism and ophthalmopathy. Points from the study as a whole: In validation, the model predicted ophthalmopathy. These predictions came a median roughly six months before onset.

The CDR3 regions of TCR beta were amplified from RNA transcripts. The study used the HTBI primer set for a first-round RT-PCR of the TCR CDR3. MiXCR, applied by TCRdb to the multiplex PCR reads, yields one record per CDR3 protein. The sample carries around 540,000 distinct CDR3 sequences, roughly 16% recorded once. Details on this clonotype: Its matching antigen is unknown.

The study included ophthalmopathy patients with Clinical Activity Score at least 3, NOSPECS grade at least 4 and duration under 3 months. Criteria for exclusion of patients were uncontrolled infection, other autoimmune disease, pregnancy or lactation. Germline V gene data show CDR1 as SGHTS and CDR2 as YDEGEE. The CDR3 spans 15 residues. V shed 4 bases, J shed 5 bases, and the junction held 6 bases outside the gene matches. This sequence originates from a woman aged 30 to 39 with Graves' ophthalmopathy. The specimen was blood. This rearrangement joins TRBV5-8 to TRBJ2-2; 9 bases agree with TRBD1. The CDR3 is CASSIDRGLTGELFF. The CDR3 DNA follows: TGTGCCAGCAGCATCGACAGGGGGTTAACCGGGGAGCTGTTTTTT.